This T cell receptor (beta chain) appears in the sequencing data of a study of T-cell memory formation after mild COVID-19. One entry per CDR3 protein, called by TCRdb with MiXCR from the 5' RACE reads. The sample lists about 240,000 distinct CDR3 sequences, roughly a tenth occurring once. Germline V gives CDR1 DFQATT, CDR2 SNEGSKA (reference sequence). V lost 5 bases and J lost 5, with 15 bases in between. The CDR3 length is 13 residues. In this sample, this clonotype turned up a few times. This chain connects TRBV20-1 to TRBJ1-2, with a tentative D call TRBD1 (6 bases). This TCR was recovered from a man aged 18 to 29 who had mild COVID-19 (a few samples of this study predate the infection). Cell type and time point are not known. The sample consisted of PBMCs or a T cell subset sorted from them (not recorded which). CDR3 region: CSAEKDRDYGYTF. The DNA of the CDR3 is TGCAGTGCTGAAAAGGACAGAGATTATGGCTACACCTTC.